This T cell receptor beta chain was retrieved from a study of blood T cells in healthy people across ages. Healthy Russian Caucasian donors spanned ages about 6 to 90 years. PCR was performed a second time for about 7 to 12 cycles using a sample-barcoded 5' primer and a J-beta primer mix. Per sample, CDR3-containing paired-end reads numbered at least 2.5 million. Each CDR3 protein is one row after TCRdb ran MiXCR on the 5' RACE reads. The sample shows 600,000 to 1,000,000 distinct CDR3 sequences, roughly 64% of them seen only once. Germline V lookup: CDR1 LGHNA, CDR2 YNFKEQ. V shed 0 bases and J shed 5 bases, with 10 bases lying between them. The CDR3 loop spans 14 amino acids. As to this clonotype: The antigen remains unidentified.

General study findings and limits: In long-lived donors, naive CD4+ cell counts and diversity exceeded those of aged donors. Conclusively comparing naive with antigen-experienced cells was impossible with unsorted PBMCs.

The genes are TRBV4-2 and TRBJ1-2, with D uncertain. The receptor's source is a man younger than 45 in good health. Sequences were obtained from blood. In DNA form, the CDR3 reads TGTGCCAGCAGCCAAGATGAAGGTTTTTATGGCTACACCTTC. Translation gives CASSQDEGFYGYTF.